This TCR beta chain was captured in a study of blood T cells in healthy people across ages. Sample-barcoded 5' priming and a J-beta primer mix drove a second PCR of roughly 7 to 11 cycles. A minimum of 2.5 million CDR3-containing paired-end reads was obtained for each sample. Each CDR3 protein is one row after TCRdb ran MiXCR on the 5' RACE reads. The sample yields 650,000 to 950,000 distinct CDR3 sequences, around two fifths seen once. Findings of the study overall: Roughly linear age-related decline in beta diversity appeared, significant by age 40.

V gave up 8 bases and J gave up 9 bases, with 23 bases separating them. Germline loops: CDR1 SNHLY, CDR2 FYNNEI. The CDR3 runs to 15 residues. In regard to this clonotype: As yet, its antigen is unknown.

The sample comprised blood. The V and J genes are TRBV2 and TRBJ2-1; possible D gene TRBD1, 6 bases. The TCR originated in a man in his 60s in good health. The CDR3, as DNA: TGTGCCAGCCAAGGCAGACAGGTCACCGGAATTGAGCAGTTCTTC. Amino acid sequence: CASQGRQVTGIEQFF.